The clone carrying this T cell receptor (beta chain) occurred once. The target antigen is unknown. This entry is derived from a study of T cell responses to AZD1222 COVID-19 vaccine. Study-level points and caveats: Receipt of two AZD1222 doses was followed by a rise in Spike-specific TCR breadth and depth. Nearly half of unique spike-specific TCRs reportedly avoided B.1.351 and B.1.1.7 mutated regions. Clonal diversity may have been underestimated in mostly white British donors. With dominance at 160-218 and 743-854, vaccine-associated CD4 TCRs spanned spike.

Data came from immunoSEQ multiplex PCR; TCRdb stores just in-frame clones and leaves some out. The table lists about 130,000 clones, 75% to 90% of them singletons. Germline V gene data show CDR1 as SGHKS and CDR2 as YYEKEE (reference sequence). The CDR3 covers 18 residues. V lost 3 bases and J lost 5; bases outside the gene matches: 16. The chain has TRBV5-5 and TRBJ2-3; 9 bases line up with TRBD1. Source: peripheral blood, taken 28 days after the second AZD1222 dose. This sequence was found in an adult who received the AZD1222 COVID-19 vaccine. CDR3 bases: TGTGCCAGCAGCTCAGACATACGTGGGACAGGGTTAAAAGATACGCAGTATTTT. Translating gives CASSSDIRGTGLKDTQYF.